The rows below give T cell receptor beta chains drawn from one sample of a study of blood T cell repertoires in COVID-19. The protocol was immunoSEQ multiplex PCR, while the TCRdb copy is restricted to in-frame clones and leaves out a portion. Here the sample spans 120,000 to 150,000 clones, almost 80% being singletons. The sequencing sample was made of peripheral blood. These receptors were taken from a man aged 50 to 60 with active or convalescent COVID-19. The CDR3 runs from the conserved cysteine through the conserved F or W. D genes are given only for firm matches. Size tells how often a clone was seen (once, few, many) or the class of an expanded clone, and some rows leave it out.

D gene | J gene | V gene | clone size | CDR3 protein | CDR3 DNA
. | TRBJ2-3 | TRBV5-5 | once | CASSWDLAGHTQYF | TGTGCCAGCAGCTGGGACTTGGCGGGACATACGCAGTATTTT
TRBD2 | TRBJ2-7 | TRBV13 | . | CASSLGTSFSSYEQYF | TGTGCCAGCAGCTTAGGGACTAGCTTCAGCTCCTACGAGCAGTACTTC
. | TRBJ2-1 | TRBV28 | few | CASSFPRRGEQFF | TGTGCCAGCAGTTTCCCCCGGAGGGGTGAGCAGTTCTTC
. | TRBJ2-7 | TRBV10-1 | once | CASSEVQGNEQYF | TGCGCCAGCAGTGAGGTCCAGGGGAACGAGCAGTACTTC
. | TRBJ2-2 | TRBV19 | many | CASSIGTGTGELFF | TGTGCCAGTAGTATAGGTACTGGCACCGGGGAGCTGTTTTTT
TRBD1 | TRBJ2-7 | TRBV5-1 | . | CASSFRTGETNEQYF | TGCGCCAGCAGCTTCCGGACAGGGGAAACGAACGAGCAGTACTTC
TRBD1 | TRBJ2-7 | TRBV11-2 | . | CASRRGQGRSRSYEQYF | TGTGCCAGCAGAAGGGGACAGGGCCGTTCCCGTTCCTACGAGCAGTACTTC
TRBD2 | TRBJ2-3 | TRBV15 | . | CATSRRLADTTDTQYF | TGTGCCACCAGCAGACGTCTAGCGGATACCACAGATACGCAGTATTTT
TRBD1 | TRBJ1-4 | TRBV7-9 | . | CASSWDRSNEKLFF | TGTGCCAGCAGCTGGGACAGATCTAATGAAAAACTGTTTTTT
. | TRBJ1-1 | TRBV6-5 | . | CASNDGGTEAFF | TGTGCCAGCAACGACGGGGGGACTGAAGCTTTCTTT
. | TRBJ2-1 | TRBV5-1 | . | CASSLGLTDNEQFF | TGCGCCAGCAGCCTAGGACTCACAGACAATGAGCAGTTCTTC
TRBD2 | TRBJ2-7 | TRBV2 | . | CASRGLAGPSYEQYF | TGTGCCAGCAGGGGCCTAGCGGGACCTTCCTACGAGCAGTACTTC
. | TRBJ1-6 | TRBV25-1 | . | CASSEFQGRDSPLHF | TGTGCCAGCAGTGAATTCCAGGGAAGGGATTCACCCCTCCACTTT
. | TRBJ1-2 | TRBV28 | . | CATSGAGGYTF | TGTGCCACCTCTGGGGCGGGGGGCTACACCTTC
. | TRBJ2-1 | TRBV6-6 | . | CASIAGANEQFF | TGTGCCAGCATAGCAGGGGCAAATGAGCAGTTCTTC
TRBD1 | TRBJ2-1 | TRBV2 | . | CASRAGTVSYNEQFF | TGTGCCAGCAGAGCCGGGACAGTCTCCTACAATGAGCAGTTCTTC
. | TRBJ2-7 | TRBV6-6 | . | CASSSPEAAYEQYF | TGTGCCAGCAGTTCCCCGGAGGCCGCCTACGAGCAGTACTTC
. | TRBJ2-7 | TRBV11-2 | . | CASSAASYEQYF | TGTGCCAGCAGCGCAGCTAGCTACGAGCAGTACTTC
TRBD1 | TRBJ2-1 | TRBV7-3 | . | CASSLTQGGYNEQFF | TGTGCCAGCAGCTTAACACAGGGGGGCTACAATGAGCAGTTCTTC
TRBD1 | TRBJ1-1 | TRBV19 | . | CASRGTGGGAEAFF | TGTGCCAGTAGAGGGACAGGGGGCGGCGCTGAAGCTTTCTTT
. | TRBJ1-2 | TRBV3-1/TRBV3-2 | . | CASSPRRGIYGYTF | TGTGCCAGCAGCCCCCGCCGCGGCATCTATGGCTACACCTTC
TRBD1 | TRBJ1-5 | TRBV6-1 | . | CASSEHRGQGQPQHF | TGTGCCAGCAGTGAACACAGGGGCCAGGGGCAGCCCCAGCATTTT
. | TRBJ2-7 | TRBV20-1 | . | CSAPRTYEQYF | TGCAGTGCTCCCAGGACCTACGAGCAGTACTTC
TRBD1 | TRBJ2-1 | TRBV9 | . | CASSAAGGVGYNEQFF | TGTGCCAGCAGCGCCGCAGGGGGCGTGGGCTACAATGAGCAGTTCTTC
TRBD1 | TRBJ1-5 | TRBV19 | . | CASSSRTGSYQPQHF | TGTGCCAGTAGTTCCCGGACAGGGAGTTATCAGCCCCAGCATTTT
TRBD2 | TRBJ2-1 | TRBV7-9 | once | CASSQRDSHNEQFF | TGTGCCAGCAGCCAGCGGGACTCGCACAATGAGCAGTTCTTC
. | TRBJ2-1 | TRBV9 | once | CASSILSVNEQFF | TGTGCCAGCAGCATCCTTAGCGTCAATGAGCAGTTCTTC
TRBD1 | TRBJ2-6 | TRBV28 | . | CASRTGGDGANVLTF | TGTGCCAGCCGGACAGGGGGCGACGGGGCCAACGTCCTGACTTTC
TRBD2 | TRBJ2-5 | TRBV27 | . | CASSLYWASGREETQYF | TGTGCCAGCAGTTTATACTGGGCTAGCGGGAGGGAGGAGACCCAGTACTTC
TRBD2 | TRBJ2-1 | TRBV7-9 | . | CASSRLAGGNEQFF | TGTGCCAGCAGTCGATTAGCGGGAGGCAATGAGCAGTTCTTC
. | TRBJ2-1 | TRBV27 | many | CASSLSQSGYNEQFF | TGTGCCAGCAGTTTATCCCAATCGGGCTACAATGAGCAGTTCTTC
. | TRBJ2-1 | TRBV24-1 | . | CATSDLPGESYNEQFF | TGTGCCACCAGTGATTTGCCGGGGGAGTCCTACAATGAGCAGTTCTTC